One and the same sample provided the 5 T cell receptor beta chains below, sequenced in a study of blood T cell repertoires in COVID-19. The method was immunoSEQ multiplex PCR; TCRdb's version includes in-frame clones alone and lacks a portion of them. Found here are 120,000 to 150,000 clones, 84% of them singletons; the top ten hold about 5.8%. Sequencing was done on a sample of PBMCs or T cells enriched from blood (not recorded which). Source of these receptors: a woman between 50 and 59 years old who had been exposed to COVID-19.

Only one count was recorded for this clone. V gene TRBV19 combines with J gene TRBJ1-1; 7 nucleotides agree with TRBD1. This CDR3 is 14 amino acids long. V was pared by 7 bases and J by 0 bases, with 5 bases of the junction left unmatched. The germline CDR1 and CDR2 sequences are LNHDA and SQIVND (reference sequence). The CDR3 region is CASISTGMNTEAFF. CDR3 bases: TGTGCCAGTATCTCGACAGGGATGAACACTGAAGCTTTCTTT.

This clone was found a few times. The chain combines TRBV4-3 with TRBJ1-4; 8 bases are a match to TRBD1. CDR1 is LGHNA and CDR2 is YSLEER in the germline V gene. J lost 4 bases, V lost 4 bases, and 8 bases had no gene match. CDR3 length: 16 residues. The CDR3 here is CASSPEPGQVNEKLFF. CDR3 DNA: TGCGCCAGCAGCCCGGAGCCGGGACAGGTTAATGAAAAACTGTTTTTT.

The rearrangement links TRBV16 to TRBJ1-1; D is ambiguous. Trimming stripped 0 bases from V and 4 bases from J, with 12 bases between. Per the germline V gene, CDR1 is KGHSY and CDR2 is FQNENV. This CDR3 has 15 residues. CDR3 amino acids: CASSQSPSRSTEAFF. The DNA for the CDR3 is TGTGCCAGCAGCCAATCCCCCAGCCGGAGCACTGAAGCTTTCTTT.

The chain is built from TRBV18 and TRBJ2-3; TRBD2 might be the D (5 bases). CDR1 and CDR2 from the germline V gene are KGHSH and LQKENI. The CDR3 sequence is 14 residues long. Trimming left V 3 bases short and J 2 bases short, with 9 bases between. CDR3 sequence: CASSPRLYTDTQYF. The CDR3 DNA sequence: TGTGCCAGCTCACCCCGACTATACACAGATACGCAGTATTTT.

The rearrangement links TRBV6-2 or TRBV6-3 to TRBJ1-1; no reliable D call. The CDR3 consists of 14 residues. Germline V gives CDR1 MNHEY, CDR2 SVGEGT. Trimming pared 5 bases from V and 1 base from J, leaving 11 bases between. The chain's CDR3 is CASSRNPGNTEAFF. Here the CDR3 DNA reads TGTGCCAGCAGTCGAAACCCGGGGAACACTGAAGCTTTCTTT.